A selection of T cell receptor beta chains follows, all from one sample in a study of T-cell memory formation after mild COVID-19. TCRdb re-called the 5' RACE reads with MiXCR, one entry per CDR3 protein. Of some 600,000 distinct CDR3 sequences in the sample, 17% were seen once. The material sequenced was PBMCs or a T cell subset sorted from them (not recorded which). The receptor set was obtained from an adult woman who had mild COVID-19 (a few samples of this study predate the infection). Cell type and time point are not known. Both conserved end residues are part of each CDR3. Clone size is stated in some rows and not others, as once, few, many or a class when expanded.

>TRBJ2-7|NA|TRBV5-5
CASSLATGHQYEQYF
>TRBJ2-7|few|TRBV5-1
CASSLGSQVYEQYF
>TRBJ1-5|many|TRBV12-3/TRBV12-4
CASRGTGNQPQHF
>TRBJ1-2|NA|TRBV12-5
CASGFSAGEEGYTF
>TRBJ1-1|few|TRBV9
CASSVGEIDTEAFF
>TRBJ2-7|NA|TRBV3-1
CASSQVGTGIYEQYF
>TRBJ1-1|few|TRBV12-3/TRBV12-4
CASSGEAEAFF
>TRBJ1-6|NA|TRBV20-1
CSARKTVNSPLHF
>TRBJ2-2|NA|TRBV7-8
CASSLLGRAWELFF
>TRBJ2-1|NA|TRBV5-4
CASRSAGSVNEQFF
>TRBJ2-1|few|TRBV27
CASAGSPYNEQFF
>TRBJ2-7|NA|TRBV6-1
CASSENQGEGYEQYF
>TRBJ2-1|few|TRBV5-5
CASSLIPVTRGNEQFF
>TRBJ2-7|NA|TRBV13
CASSPTGTSGFEQYF
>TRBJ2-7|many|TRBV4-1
CASSQGGQGGYEQYF
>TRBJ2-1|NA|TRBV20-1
CSARGTSGLYNEQFF
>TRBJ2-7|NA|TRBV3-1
CASSTRTSGAYEQYF
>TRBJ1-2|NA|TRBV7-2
CASSREGQNYGYTF
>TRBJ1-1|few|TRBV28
CASSVGGPKGMNTEAFF
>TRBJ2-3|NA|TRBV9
CASSYSGSIADTQYF
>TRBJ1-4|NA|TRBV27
CASSLTGGREKLFF
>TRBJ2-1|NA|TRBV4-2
CASSQVAGRDYNEQFF
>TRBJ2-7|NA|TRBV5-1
CASSFVRMSYEQYF
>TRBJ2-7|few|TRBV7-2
CASSLFRRSYEQYF
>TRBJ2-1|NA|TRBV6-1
CASVRDRGNNEQFF
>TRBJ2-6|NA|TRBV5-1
CASSLDGSSGANVLTF
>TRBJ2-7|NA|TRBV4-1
CASSQGSAGDSSYEQYF
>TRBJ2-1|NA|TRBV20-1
CSARTGALGSYNEQFF
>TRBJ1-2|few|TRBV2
CASSETAIGGGYTF
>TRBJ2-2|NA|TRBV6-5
CASSYSTAGSGVIPANTGELFF